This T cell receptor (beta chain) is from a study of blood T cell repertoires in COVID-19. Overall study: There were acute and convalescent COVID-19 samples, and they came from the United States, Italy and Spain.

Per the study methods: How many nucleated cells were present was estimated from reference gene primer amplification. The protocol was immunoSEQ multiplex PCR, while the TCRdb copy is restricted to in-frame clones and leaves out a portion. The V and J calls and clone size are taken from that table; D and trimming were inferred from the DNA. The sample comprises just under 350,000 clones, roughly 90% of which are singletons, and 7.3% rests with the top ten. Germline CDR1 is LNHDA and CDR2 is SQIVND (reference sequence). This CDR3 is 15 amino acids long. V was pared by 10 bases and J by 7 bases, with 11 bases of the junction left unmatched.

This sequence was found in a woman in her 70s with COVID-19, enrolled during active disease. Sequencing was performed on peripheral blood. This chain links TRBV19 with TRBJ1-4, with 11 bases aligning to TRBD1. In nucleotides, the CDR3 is TGTGCCACCGCGAGAGGGACAGGGGGTACTGAAAAACTGTTTTTT. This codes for CATARGTGGTEKLFF. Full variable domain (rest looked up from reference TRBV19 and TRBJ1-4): DGGITQSPKYLFRKEGQNVTLSCEQNLNHDAMYWYRQDPGQGLRLIYYSQIVNDFQKGDIAEGYSVSREKKESFPLTVTSAQKNPTAFYLCATARGTGGTEKLFFGSGTQLSVL.